The 27 T cell receptor beta chains presented below share a single source sample, sequenced in a study of CDR3 diversity in severe acne. MiXCR was run by TCRdb on the PCR reads, yielding one entry per CDR3 protein. This sample has approximately 80,000 distinct CDR3 sequences; 51% occur once, and the top ten carry more than 13%. Sequencing was carried out using blood. All receptors come from a male donor in good health, without acne.

This clonotype was counted ten times or more. The V call is TRBV6-5, the J call TRBJ2-3; 8 nucleotides agree with TRBD2. The CDR3 spans 15 residues. Germline trimming cut 5 bases from V and 4 bases from J; bases unmatched to any gene: 8. Germline values: CDR1 MNHEY, CDR2 SVGAGI. The CDR3 DNA is TGTGCCAGCAGTCGCGGGGGGCGGGGGCCAGATACGCAGTATTTT. This encodes CASSRGGRGPDTQYF.

V gene TRBV20-1 combines with J gene TRBJ1-5; D is possibly TRBD1 (5 bases). This CDR3 contains 15 residues. Germline loops: CDR1 DFQATT, CDR2 SNEGSKA (reference sequence). V was pared by 5 bases and J by 11 bases, with 25 bases between. The CDR3 DNA sequence: TGCAGTGCTCCAGTTGTAGGGGATCAGGGCGAGACCCAGCATTTT. This gives the protein CSAPVVGDQGETQHF.

The CDR3 sequence is CSAPGTGTQYF. The CDR3 DNA reads as TGCAGTGCCCCCGGGACAGGGACCCAGTACTTC. V is TRBV20-1 and J is TRBJ2-5; TRBD1 agrees at 8 bases. Trimming cost V 6 bases and J 7 bases; bases outside gene matches: 4. The CDR3 spans 11 residues. Germline V gives CDR1 DFQATT, CDR2 SNEGSKA (reference sequence).

Comment on this clonotype: A junction boundary mismatches the germline segment, possibly from a read error. The CDR3 DNA reads as TGTGCCAGCAGTGAAAGAGCGGAGGAGTACGAACAGTGCTTC. It specifies CASSERAEEYEQCF. The chain is built from TRBV6-1 and TRBJ2-7; D perhaps matches TRBD2 (5 bases). Germline values: CDR1 MNHNS, CDR2 SASEGT. The CDR3 runs to 14 residues.

The chain has TRBV19 and TRBJ1-5; a weak D match, TRBD1 (6 bases). The CDR3 covers 15 residues. Germline V CDR1 and CDR2: LNHDA, SQIVND (reference sequence). V lost 2 bases and J 0 bases, leaving 8 bases between the germline ends. In DNA, the CDR3 is TGTGCCAGTAGTATACAGGGGTATAGCAATCAGCCCCAGCATTTT. This encodes CASSIQGYSNQPQHF.

This chain connects TRBV20-1 to TRBJ1-2, with a possible D match to TRBD1 (5 bases). The ends were cut back, 0 bases at V and 0 bases at J, with 14 bases in the middle. CDR3 length: 16 residues. Germline values: CDR1 DFQATT, CDR2 SNEGSKA (reference sequence). CDR3 DNA sequence: TGCAGTGCTAGAGATAGGGGTAGAGGGACTAACTATGGCTACACCTTC. It is translated as CSARDRGRGTNYGYTF.

Worth noting for this clonotype: One end of the junction fails to match germline, which may point to a read error. V usage is TRBV11-2 and J usage is TRBJ1-1; 9 bases are shared with TRBD1. Germline V CDR1 and CDR2: SGHAT, FQNNGV. There are 12 residues in the CDR3. The CDR3 DNA reads TGTGCCAGCAGCTCCCGGGACAGGGCCAATATGTTT. Its protein is CASSSRDRANMF.

On this clonotype itself: The junction and the germline gene differ at one end; a read error may be behind it. Here the CDR3 DNA reads TGCGCCAGCAGCCAAGATTCGGTGCCCTACGAGCAGTACTTC. It specifies CASSQDSVPYEQYF. The rearrangement links TRBV7-9 to TRBJ2-7; the D is unclear. Germline-derived CDR1 and CDR2 are SEHNR and FQNEAQ (reference sequence). The CDR3 has 14 residues.

The V gene is TRBV20-1, the J gene TRBJ2-3; the match to TRBD2 covers 15 bases. The V segment lost 6 bases and the J segment 4 bases; nucleotides outside the gene matches: 14. This CDR3 region has 18 residues. Germline V lookup: CDR1 DFQATT, CDR2 SNEGSKA (reference sequence). The CDR3 DNA reads as TGCAGTGCGATAGCCCATCCGGGACTAGCGGGGGGATCAGATACGCAGTATTTT. This sequence encodes CSAIAHPGLAGGSDTQYF.

This clonotype was recorded at least ten times. The gene calls are TRBV29-1 and TRBJ1-2; D gene unclear. This CDR3 spans 11 amino acids. Germline assignment: CDR1 SQVTM and CDR2 ANQGSEA. Deletions cut 4 bases from V and 7 bases from J, with 10 bases between. This CDR3 reads CSVVQMGGYTF. For the CDR3, the DNA is TGCAGCGTTGTCCAGATGGGTGGCTACACCTTC.

The J gene is TRBJ1-1, the V gene TRBV6-5; the D is unclear. Trimming took off 2 bases at V and 0 bases at J, with 13 bases between the two ends. The CDR3 is 16 residues long. Per the germline V gene, CDR1 is MNHEY and CDR2 is SVGAGI. For the CDR3, the DNA is TGTGCCAGCAGTTACACCCCCCTGGGCATGAACACTGAAGCTTTCTTT. Protein sequence: CASSYTPLGMNTEAFF.

This clonotype was counted many times. The chain links TRBV20-1 to TRBJ2-5, with a weak D call TRBD2 (6 bases). Germline CDR1 reads DFQATT; CDR2 reads SNEGSKA (reference sequence). The CDR3 consists of 14 residues. V was pared by 0 bases and J by 3 bases, with 11 bases between. CDR3 coding DNA: TGCAGTGCTAGAGATGAGGCGGGAAAAGAGACCCAGTACTTC. Translated: CSARDEAGKETQYF.

This chain links TRBV9 with TRBJ2-1, with D perhaps matching TRBD2 (7 bases). This CDR3 spans 18 amino acids. V gave up 5 bases and J gave up 2 bases, with 23 bases separating them. CDR1 is SGDLS and CDR2 is YYNGEE in the germline V gene. As DNA, the CDR3 is TGTGCCAGCAGTCAAGCGAGAGGGGGGGGGGACCCCTACAATGAGCAGTTCTTC. It specifies CASSQARGGGDPYNEQFF.

This clonotype has at least ten counts. V is TRBV7-8 and J is TRBJ2-7; 13 bases align to TRBD2. The CDR3 is 19 amino acids. Per the germline V gene, CDR1 is SGHVS and CDR2 is FQNEAQ. V lost 2 bases, J lost 0 bases, and 10 bases stayed unmatched. In DNA, the CDR3 is TGTGCCAGCAGCTTATACGGGGGACTAGCGGGGCTAAGCTCCTACGAGCAGTACTTC. Translated, it gives CASSLYGGLAGLSSYEQYF.

The chain recombines TRBV5-1 with TRBJ2-1, with TRBD2 identical over 11 bases. The V segment lost 3 bases and the J segment 8 bases; nucleotides outside the gene matches: 4. CDR3 length: 14 amino acids. Per germline, CDR1 SGHRS and CDR2 YFSETQ. The CDR3 coding sequence is TGCGCCAGCAGCTACGGGACTAGCGGCTATGAGCAGTTCTTC. Protein product: CASSYGTSGYEQFF.

In this sample, this clonotype turned up once. DNA for the CDR3: TGTGCCAGCAGACTGACTAGCGGGAGTCACAATGAGCAGTTCTTC. Translation gives CASRLTSGSHNEQFF. The chain combines TRBV19 with TRBJ2-1; 12 nucleotides match TRBD2. With 9 bases clipped from V and 5 bases from J, the junction kept 8 bases outside the gene matches. Germline V CDR1 and CDR2: LNHDA, SQIVND (reference sequence). CDR3 length: 15 amino acids.

There are a few counts of this clonotype. The rearrangement joins TRBV20-1 to TRBJ2-3; D remains ambiguous. CDR1 and CDR2 from the germline V gene are DFQATT and SNEGSKA (reference sequence). This CDR3 has 17 residues. V lost 5 bases, J lost 11 bases, and 32 bases lay in between. The CDR3 is CSAENLAWGRLGNEQYF. The CDR3 region has the DNA TGCAGTGCTGAGAACCTCGCTTGGGGTAGGCTAGGGAATGAGCAGTATTTT.

Points on this clonotype: Since no conserved phenylalanine or tryptophan closes the CDR3, a read error is the likely cause. It is unclear where the CDR3 begins or ends on the DNA, so no DNA is shown, and the CDR3 is as TCRdb lists it. V is TRBV6-5 and J is TRBJ2-5; the table's TRBD2 call for D was not verified on the DNA. Per germline, CDR1 MNHEY and CDR2 SVGAGI. The CDR3 adds up to 16 amino acids, both ends counted. CDR3 protein: CASSYPGERGGYTFGS.

This chain connects TRBV2 to TRBJ2-3, with D perhaps being TRBD1 or TRBD2 (6 bases each). The length of the CDR3 is 15 residues. Germline CDR1 is SNHLY and CDR2 is FYNNEI. The V end was cut by 6 bases, the J end by 3 bases, with 16 bases between. This CDR3 reads CASRRGRTITDTQYF. CDR3 sequence (DNA): TGTGCCAGCAGGAGGGGGAGGACTATAACAGATACGCAGTATTTT. The complete variable domain, with remaining parts taken from reference TRBV2 and TRBJ2-3, reads EPEVTQTPSHQVTQMGQEVILRCVPISNHLYFYWYRQILGQKVEFLVSFYNNEISEKSEIFDDQFSVERPDGSNFTLKIRSTKLEDSAMYFCASRRGRTITDTQYFGPGTRLTVL.

The chain links TRBV19 to TRBJ1-2; TRBD1 agrees at 7 bases. Trimming removed 7 bases from V and 8 bases from J; junction bases left unmatched: 10. The germline gives CDR1 LNHDA, CDR2 SQIVND (reference sequence). CDR3 length equals 13 residues. The CDR3 coding sequence is TGTGCCAGTAACCTGGAGGGGGCGCAGGGCTACACCTTC. As protein: CASNLEGAQGYTF.

This chain uses TRBV9 with TRBJ2-5; D gene ambiguous. Between the trimmed V and J ends, which lost 0 bases and 4 bases, there was a span of 10 bases. The germline gives CDR1 SGDLS, CDR2 YYNGEE. CDR3 length: 14 residues. The CDR3 DNA reads TGTGCCAGCAGCGTAGGGTTGGTCGGAGAGACCCAGTACTTC. Translating it yields CASSVGLVGETQYF.

V and J are TRBV20-1 and TRBJ1-5; TRBD1 agrees at 7 bases. CDR3 length: 15 residues. Germline V CDR1 and CDR2: DFQATT, SNEGSKA (reference sequence). After removal of 7 bases from V and 6 bases from J, the junction contained 15 bases not matched to a gene. CDR3 loop: CSGREQGGEFQPQHF. CDR3 DNA: TGCAGTGGAAGGGAGCAGGGGGGCGAGTTTCAGCCCCAGCATTTT.

Only a few counts were recorded for this clonotype. The CDR3 nucleotides are TGTGCCAGTAGTACTCAAGGTCGGAACACTGAAGCTTTCTTT. Protein: CASSTQGRNTEAFF. The chain employs TRBV19 and TRBJ1-1, with D unclear. The V end was cut by 4 bases, the J end by 1 base, with 10 bases between. Germline V gene data show CDR1 as LNHDA and CDR2 as SQIVND (reference sequence). The CDR3 length is 14 residues.

Concerning this clonotype itself: At one end the junction does not follow the germline gene, possibly because of a read error. The chain employs TRBV12-3 or TRBV12-4 and TRBJ2-7; weak D call: TRBD1 (6 bases). CDR3 size: 17 residues. The CDR3 protein is CASSSSPDSENTGELYF. The CDR3 nucleotides are TGTGCCAGCAGTTCCAGCCCGGACAGCGAGAACACCGGGGAGCTGTACTTC.

Many counts were recorded for this clonotype. Germline and junction disagree at one end, which may indicate a read error. The genes are TRBV7-7 and TRBJ1-2, with D perhaps matching TRBD1 (5 bases). In germline, CDR1 is SSHAT, CDR2 FNYEAQ (reference sequence). The CDR3 runs 15 residues. The CDR3 DNA follows: TGTGCTAGCAGCTTAGTCGGACACTCCGTCGATGGCTACACCTTC. Its translation is CASSLVGHSVDGYTF.

The V gene is TRBV11-2, the J gene TRBJ1-1, with D perhaps matching TRBD1 (6 bases). Germline CDR1 reads SGHAT; CDR2 reads FQNNGV. The CDR3 contains 16 residues. V dropped 3 bases and J dropped 4 bases, with 18 bases sitting between them. The CDR3 nucleotides read TGTGCCAGCAGCTTGAGGGGGTCGGGCGGGGGCACTGAAGCTTTCTTT. Residues: CASSLRGSGGGTEAFF.

The table lists this clonotype with a count of one. The V gene is TRBV5-1, the J gene TRBJ2-1, with TRBD1 as a possible D gene (5 bases). The V end was cut by 4 bases, the J end by 8 bases, with 13 bases between. There are 13 residues in the CDR3. Germline lookup yields CDR1 SGHRS and CDR2 YFSETQ. The DNA for the CDR3 is TGCGCCAGCAGCGAGAACACAGGTGATGAGCAGTTCTTC. Residues: CASSENTGDEQFF.